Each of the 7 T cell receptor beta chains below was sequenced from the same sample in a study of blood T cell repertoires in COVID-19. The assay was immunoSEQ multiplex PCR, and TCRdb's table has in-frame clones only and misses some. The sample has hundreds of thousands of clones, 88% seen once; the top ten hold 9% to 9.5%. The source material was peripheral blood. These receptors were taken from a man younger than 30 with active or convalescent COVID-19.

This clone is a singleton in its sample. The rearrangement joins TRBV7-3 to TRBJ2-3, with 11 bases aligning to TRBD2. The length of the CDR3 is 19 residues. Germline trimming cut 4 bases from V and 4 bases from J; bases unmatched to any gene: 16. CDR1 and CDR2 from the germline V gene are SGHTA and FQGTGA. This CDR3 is CASSSITGTSGLSADTQYF. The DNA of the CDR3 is TGTGCCAGCAGCTCCATAACCGGGACTAGCGGACTCTCCGCAGATACGCAGTATTTT.

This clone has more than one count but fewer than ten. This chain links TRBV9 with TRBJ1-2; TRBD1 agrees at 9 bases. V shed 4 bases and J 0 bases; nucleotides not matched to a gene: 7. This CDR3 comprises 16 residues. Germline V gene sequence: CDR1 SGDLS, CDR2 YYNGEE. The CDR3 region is CASSPGTGSANYGYTF. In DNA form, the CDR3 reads TGTGCCAGCAGCCCCGGGACAGGGTCGGCTAACTATGGCTACACCTTC.

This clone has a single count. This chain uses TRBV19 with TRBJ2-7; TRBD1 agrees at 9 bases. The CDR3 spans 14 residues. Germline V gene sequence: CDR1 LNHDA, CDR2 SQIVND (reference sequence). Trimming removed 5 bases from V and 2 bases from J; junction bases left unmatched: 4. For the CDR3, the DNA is TGTGCCAGTAGTGCGACAGGGGGAGCCTACGAGCAGTACTTC. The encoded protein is CASSATGGAYEQYF.

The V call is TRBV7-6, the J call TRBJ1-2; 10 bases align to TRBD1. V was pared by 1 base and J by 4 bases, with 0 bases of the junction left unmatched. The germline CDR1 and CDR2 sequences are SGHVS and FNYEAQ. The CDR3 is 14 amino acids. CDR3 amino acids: CASSLGDRGYGYTF. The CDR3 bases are TGTGCCAGCAGCTTAGGGGACAGGGGCTATGGCTACACCTTC.

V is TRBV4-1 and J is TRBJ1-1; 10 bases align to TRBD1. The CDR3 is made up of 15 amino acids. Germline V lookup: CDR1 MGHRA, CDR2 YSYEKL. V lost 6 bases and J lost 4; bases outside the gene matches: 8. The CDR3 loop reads CASSSDRGSGTEAFF. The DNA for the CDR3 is TGCGCCAGCAGTTCGGACAGGGGGTCGGGCACTGAAGCTTTCTTT.

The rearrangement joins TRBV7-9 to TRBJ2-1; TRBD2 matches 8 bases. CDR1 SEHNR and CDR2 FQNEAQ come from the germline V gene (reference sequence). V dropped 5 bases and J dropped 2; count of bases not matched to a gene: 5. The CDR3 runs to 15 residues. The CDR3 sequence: CASSPLGGAYNEQFF. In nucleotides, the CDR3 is TGTGCCAGCAGCCCTCTCGGGGGGGCCTACAATGAGCAGTTCTTC.

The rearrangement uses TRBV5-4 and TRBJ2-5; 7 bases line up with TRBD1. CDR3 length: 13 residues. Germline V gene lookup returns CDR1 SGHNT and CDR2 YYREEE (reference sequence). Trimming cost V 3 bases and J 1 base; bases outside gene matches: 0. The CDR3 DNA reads TGTGCCAGCAGCTGGGACAGCCAAGAGACCCAGTACTTC. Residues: CASSWDSQETQYF.